Below are 30 T cell receptor beta chains sequenced from a single sample in a study of early T cells in non-severe SARS-CoV-2 infection listed by TCRdb under 2021. To prepare the library, 5' RACE was applied. The sequencing machine was a NextSeq 500. The public reads were run again by TCRdb, first through fastp at Q25 and then through MiXCR, and only productive beta chains were kept. CDR3 protein sequences are deduplicated, and each keeps its most common genes and DNA. The sample has 75,000 to 80,000 distinct CDR3 sequences on record, over 9% of them singletons. The ten largest clonotypes hold around 12% of the sample. The material was whole blood, obtained at baseline. These receptor sequences come from an adult who was a healthcare worker with PCR-confirmed SARS-CoV-2 infection or an uninfected control (not recorded which).

The chain carries TRBV6-1 and TRBJ1-1; D call uncertain. Trimming took 6 bases from V and 0 from J, leaving 14 bases between them. Germline assignment: CDR1 MNHNS and CDR2 SASEGT. CDR3 length equals 15 residues. CDR3 DNA sequence: TGTGCCAGCAGGCCCCCCGATACTATGAACACTGAAGCTTTCTTT. Amino acids: CASRPPDTMNTEAFF.

This clonotype has more than one count but fewer than ten. The rearrangement uses TRBV12-3 or TRBV12-4 and TRBJ1-1, with unresolved D. V was cut by 1 base and J by 6 bases, with 18 bases left in between. CDR3 length equals 16 residues. The CDR3 DNA reads TGTGCCAGCAGTTTAGGTCAAATGGCAACTAACGCTGAAGCTTTCTTT. Protein: CASSLGQMATNAEAFF.

This clonotype was counted many times. The genes are TRBV29-1 and TRBJ2-7, with 13 nucleotides matching TRBD2. This CDR3 is built from 17 residues. Unmatched junction bases numbered 18, after V lost 7 bases and J lost 6 bases. CDR1 is SQVTM, CDR2 ANQGSEA, per germline. The CDR3 is CSAPGLAGRPLSGEQYF. The CDR3 bases are TGCAGCGCGCCGGGACTAGCGGGGCGACCCCTCTCGGGCGAGCAGTACTTC.

The gene calls are TRBV12-3 or TRBV12-4 and TRBJ1-6, with D hard to call. Trimming took off 8 bases at V and 10 bases at J, with 18 bases between the two ends. CDR3 length equals 14 residues. This CDR3 reads CASAFPTLNSPLHF. The CDR3 bases are TGTGCCAGCGCCTTTCCCACTTTAAACTCACCCCTCCACTTT.

The J gene is TRBJ2-3, the V gene TRBV5-1, with a weak D call TRBD1 (6 bases). The germline gives CDR1 SGHRS, CDR2 YFSETQ. Trimming removed 2 bases at V and 6 bases at J, with 13 bases between. The CDR3 runs 14 residues. The chain's CDR3 is CASSLETGSDTQYF. For the CDR3, the DNA is TGCGCCAGCAGCTTAGAGACAGGCTCTGATACGCAGTATTTT.

This rearrangement joins TRBV24-1 to TRBJ2-1; 11 bases match TRBD1. Germline V lookup: CDR1 KGHDR, CDR2 SFDVKD. Trimming at V came to 9 bases and at J to 8 bases, leaving 5 bases not matched to a gene. The CDR3 is 13 residues long. CDR3 in amino acids: CATGQGAEDEQFF. CDR3 nucleotides: TGTGCCACCGGACAGGGGGCGGAGGATGAGCAGTTCTTC.

V usage is TRBV19 and J usage is TRBJ2-7; 8 bases are a match to TRBD1. CDR3 size: 15 residues. Per the germline V gene, CDR1 is LNHDA and CDR2 is SQIVND (reference sequence). J lost 0 bases, V lost 5 bases, and 6 bases had no gene match. Written as DNA, the CDR3 is TGTGCCAGTAGTTGGACAGGGAGGTCCTCCTACGAGCAGTACTTC. Its translation is CASSWTGRSSYEQYF. Looking up the rest from reference TRBV19 and TRBJ2-7 gives the full variable domain: DGGITQSPKYLFRKEGQNVTLSCEQNLNHDAMYWYRQDPGQGLRLIYYSQIVNDFQKGDIAEGYSVSREKKESFPLTVTSAQKNPTAFYLCASSWTGRSSYEQYFGPGTRLTVT.

This clonotype was counted at least ten times. The DNA of the CDR3 is TGTGCCAGCAGTACGGGACAGGGCTACACTGAAGCTTTCTTT. Protein sequence: CASSTGQGYTEAFF. V gene TRBV12-3 or TRBV12-4 combines with J gene TRBJ1-1; 9 nucleotides agree with TRBD1. The CDR3 is 14 residues long. With V trimmed by 5 bases and J by 3 bases, 4 bases remained unmatched.

This chain joins TRBV3-1 and TRBJ1-2; 12 bases match TRBD1. The V segment lost 10 bases and the J segment 12 bases; nucleotides outside the gene matches: 9. Germline CDR1 is LGHDT and CDR2 is YNNKEL (reference sequence). The CDR3 has 12 amino acids. DNA for the CDR3: TGTGCCACCCATTCCGGGACAGGGGGCCACACCTTC. This translates into CATHSGTGGHTF.

This clonotype appeared many times. The CDR3 DNA is TGTGCCAGCAGCAACTTAACTGAAGCTTTCTTT. It codes for CASSNLTEAFF. The chain uses TRBV21-1 and TRBJ1-1. TRBV21-1 is reported as a pseudogene. The CDR3 sequence is 11 residues long.

The chain links TRBV10-3 to TRBJ2-1, with TRBD1 identical over 10 bases. The CDR3 has 16 residues. Unmatched junction bases numbered 8, after V lost 3 bases and J lost 6 bases. The germline V gene encodes CDR1 ENHRY and CDR2 SYGVKD. The CDR3 protein is CAISDPGTGVGNEQFF. The CDR3 DNA is TGTGCCATCAGTGACCCGGGGACAGGGGTCGGCAATGAGCAGTTCTTC.

This clonotype was counted a few times. The V call is TRBV10-3, the J call TRBJ1-1, with D uncertain. V was clipped by 5 bases and J by 4 bases, with 14 bases between them. The germline gives CDR1 ENHRY, CDR2 SYGVKD. The CDR3 runs 14 residues. CDR3 sequence reads: CAISRPESATEAFF. DNA of the CDR3: TGTGCCATCAGTAGGCCAGAAAGTGCCACTGAAGCTTTCTTT.

With respect to this clonotype: The junction departs from the called germline gene at one end, perhaps through a read error. The chain combines TRBV6-1 with TRBJ1-1; D perhaps matches TRBD1 (5 bases). Germline lookup yields CDR1 MNHNS and CDR2 SASEGT. CDR3 length: 14 amino acids. CDR3: CASIGDAVNSEAFF. The CDR3 DNA sequence: TGTGCCAGCATAGGGGACGCAGTGAACTCTGAAGCTTTCTTT.

This clonotype occurred many times. This rearrangement joins TRBV29-1 to TRBJ1-2, with TRBD1 matching over 9 bases. Germline values: CDR1 SQVTM, CDR2 ANQGSEA. The CDR3 totals 12 residues. J was trimmed by 5 bases and V by 4 bases; bases with no gene match: 2. The CDR3 bases are TGCAGCGTTGTGACAGGGGGGTATGGCTACACCTTC. This codes for CSVVTGGYGYTF.

This rearrangement joins TRBV6-2 or TRBV6-3 to TRBJ2-6; D is perhaps TRBD2 (5 bases). The CDR3 is 13 amino acids. Germline CDR1 is MNHEY and CDR2 is SVGEGT. Trimming pared 11 bases from V and 0 bases from J, leaving 8 bases between. The CDR3 region has the DNA TGTGCCCACGGGGACTCTGGGGCCAACGTCCTGACTTTC. Its protein is CAHGDSGANVLTF.

This clonotype has more than one count but fewer than ten. This chain joins TRBV19 and TRBJ2-2, with 8 nucleotides matching TRBD1. The CDR3 contains 16 residues. Per germline, CDR1 LNHDA and CDR2 SQIVND (reference sequence). Unmatched junction bases numbered 4, after V lost 4 bases and J lost 0 bases. The CDR3 nucleotides read TGTGCCAGTAGTAAGAGGACAGGGACGAACACCGGGGAGCTGTTTTTT. Amino acids: CASSKRTGTNTGELFF.

The chain has TRBV10-3 and TRBJ2-7; D is ambiguous. Germline lookup yields CDR1 ENHRY and CDR2 SYGVKD. The germline V and J ends were trimmed by 3 bases and 4 bases, with 4 bases remaining between them. This CDR3 contains 11 residues. The DNA of the CDR3 is TGTGCCATCAGTGAAGGGTACGAGCAGTACTTC. Encoded protein: CAISEGYEQYF.

This clonotype was seen a few times. This sequence joins TRBV29-1 and TRBJ2-7, with D unclear. V was pared by 4 bases and J by 3 bases, with 10 bases between. The CDR3 is 12 amino acids. Germline V gene data show CDR1 as SQVTM and CDR2 as ANQGSEA. CDR3 in DNA: TGCAGCGTTGGAAAAGGGAACTACGAGCAGTACTTC. It specifies CSVGKGNYEQYF.

This clonotype has ten or more counts. The chain has TRBV6-6 and TRBJ2-7; D call uncertain. The CDR3 has 13 residues. Deletions cut 6 bases from V and 4 bases from J, with 13 bases between. The germline CDR1 and CDR2 sequences are MNHNY and SVGAGI (reference sequence). This CDR3 reads CASSPTGKYEQYF. The CDR3 coding sequence is TGTGCCAGCAGCCCTACCGGCAAATACGAGCAGTACTTC.

This chain joins TRBV29-1 and TRBJ2-1; 11 bases map to TRBD1. The trim removed 8 bases at V and 7 bases at J, leaving 10 bases unmatched. Germline loops: CDR1 SQVTM, CDR2 ANQGSEA. The CDR3 loop spans 14 amino acids. The CDR3, as DNA: TGCAGCTCCTGGACAGGGGGCGCCGATAATGAGCAGTTCTTC. As protein: CSSWTGGADNEQFF.

There are a few counts of this clonotype. The chain employs TRBV19 and TRBJ2-3; TRBD1 aligns across 9 bases. Germline V lookup: CDR1 LNHDA, CDR2 SQIVND (reference sequence). The CDR3 extends over 15 amino acids. J gave up 6 bases and V 5 bases, and 9 bases lay outside the gene matches. The CDR3 region is CASSETQGAGDTQYF. CDR3 in DNA: TGTGCCAGTAGTGAGACACAGGGGGCTGGGGATACGCAGTATTTT.

This clonotype appeared many times. The V and J genes are TRBV27 and TRBJ2-5, with 12 bases matching TRBD2. The junction had 8 bases not matched to a gene; V was cut back by 5 bases and J by 1 base. The length of the CDR3 is 17 residues. Germline V CDR1 and CDR2: MNHEY, SMNVEV (reference sequence). CDR3 region: CASSLSPTSGGQETQYF. The CDR3 DNA is TGTGCCAGCAGTCTCTCCCCGACTAGCGGGGGCCAAGAGACCCAGTACTTC.

This clonotype occurred a few times. The chain is built from TRBV3-1 and TRBJ2-3; D remains ambiguous. Germline V gene data show CDR1 as LGHDT and CDR2 as YNNKEL (reference sequence). The CDR3 sequence is 12 residues long. V lost 0 bases to trimming and J lost 7 bases, with 5 bases between them. The CDR3 reads CASSQEGYTQYF. In nucleotides, the CDR3 is TGTGCCAGCAGCCAAGAAGGGTATACGCAGTATTTT.

The sample holds many counts of this clonotype. This chain joins TRBV3-1 and TRBJ1-2; possible D gene TRBD1, 6 bases. Trimming took off 1 base at V and 2 bases at J, with 8 bases between the two ends. Germline V lookup: CDR1 LGHDT, CDR2 YNNKEL (reference sequence). The CDR3 is made up of 14 amino acids. The CDR3 reads CASSQGTVNYGYTF. The CDR3 DNA reads as TGTGCCAGCAGCCAAGGGACAGTGAACTATGGCTACACCTTC.

The sample holds a few counts of this clonotype. This chain uses TRBV2 with TRBJ2-7; D possibly uses TRBD1 or TRBD2 (6 bases each). The CDR3 loop spans 16 amino acids. Germline V gene lookup returns CDR1 SNHLY and CDR2 FYNNEI. The V and J ends lost 5 bases and 3 bases respectively, with 20 bases between them. CDR3: CASSSPKGGRFYEQYF. The CDR3 DNA reads TGTGCCAGCAGTTCACCCAAGGGGGGCCGATTCTACGAGCAGTACTTC.

This clonotype was found a few times. At one end, the junction sequence differs from germline, possibly due to a read error. This chain connects TRBV28 to TRBJ1-3; no reliable D call. The CDR3 runs to 17 residues. Germline CDR1 is MDHEN and CDR2 is SYDVKM. Here the CDR3 reads CASSLAGRLGSENTIYF. The CDR3 DNA is TGTGCCAGCAGTTTAGCGGGCAGACTTGGCTCTGAAAACACCATATATTTT.

This chain joins TRBV6-5 and TRBJ2-1; D is possibly TRBD1 (6 bases). The V and J ends lost 0 bases and 7 bases respectively, with 10 bases between them. The CDR3 runs to 14 residues. Germline V gene lookup returns CDR1 MNHEY and CDR2 SVGAGI. This CDR3 reads CASSYSWGRNEQFF. The CDR3 coding sequence is TGTGCCAGCAGTTACTCCTGGGGGCGTAATGAGCAGTTCTTC.

V is TRBV7-6 and J is TRBJ1-1, with TRBD1 matching over 8 bases. The CDR3 extends over 14 amino acids. Trimming at V came to 5 bases and at J to 2 bases, leaving 4 bases not matched to a gene. Germline V gene sequence: CDR1 SGHVS, CDR2 FNYEAQ. The CDR3 DNA reads as TGTGCCAGCAGCACGGGACAGGTTAACACTGAAGCTTTCTTT. Encoded protein: CASSTGQVNTEAFF.

V and J are TRBV10-2 and TRBJ2-5, with D uncertain. This CDR3 is built from 13 residues. Germline V gene sequence: CDR1 WSHSY, CDR2 SAAADI. V shed 5 bases and J shed 2 bases, with 9 bases lying between them. The CDR3 here is CASSWRPQETQYF. The CDR3 DNA reads TGCGCCAGCAGTTGGAGACCTCAAGAGACCCAGTACTTC.

This clonotype was observed a few times. The J gene is TRBJ2-2, the V gene TRBV11-2; D is uncertain. Trimming cost V 0 bases and J 5 bases, with 10 bases left between them. Germline V lookup: CDR1 SGHAT, CDR2 FQNNGV. The CDR3 runs 15 residues. CDR3 loop: CASSLDRPETGELFF. CDR3 in DNA: TGTGCCAGCAGCTTAGATAGACCGGAGACCGGGGAGCTGTTTTTT. The full variable domain, with the rest looked up from reference TRBV11-2 and TRBJ2-2, is EAGVAQSPRYKIIEKRQSVAFWCNPISGHATLYWYQQILGQGPKLLIQFQNNGVVDDSQLPKDRFSAERLKGVDSTLKIQPAKLEDSAVYLCASSLDRPETGELFFGEGSRLTVL.